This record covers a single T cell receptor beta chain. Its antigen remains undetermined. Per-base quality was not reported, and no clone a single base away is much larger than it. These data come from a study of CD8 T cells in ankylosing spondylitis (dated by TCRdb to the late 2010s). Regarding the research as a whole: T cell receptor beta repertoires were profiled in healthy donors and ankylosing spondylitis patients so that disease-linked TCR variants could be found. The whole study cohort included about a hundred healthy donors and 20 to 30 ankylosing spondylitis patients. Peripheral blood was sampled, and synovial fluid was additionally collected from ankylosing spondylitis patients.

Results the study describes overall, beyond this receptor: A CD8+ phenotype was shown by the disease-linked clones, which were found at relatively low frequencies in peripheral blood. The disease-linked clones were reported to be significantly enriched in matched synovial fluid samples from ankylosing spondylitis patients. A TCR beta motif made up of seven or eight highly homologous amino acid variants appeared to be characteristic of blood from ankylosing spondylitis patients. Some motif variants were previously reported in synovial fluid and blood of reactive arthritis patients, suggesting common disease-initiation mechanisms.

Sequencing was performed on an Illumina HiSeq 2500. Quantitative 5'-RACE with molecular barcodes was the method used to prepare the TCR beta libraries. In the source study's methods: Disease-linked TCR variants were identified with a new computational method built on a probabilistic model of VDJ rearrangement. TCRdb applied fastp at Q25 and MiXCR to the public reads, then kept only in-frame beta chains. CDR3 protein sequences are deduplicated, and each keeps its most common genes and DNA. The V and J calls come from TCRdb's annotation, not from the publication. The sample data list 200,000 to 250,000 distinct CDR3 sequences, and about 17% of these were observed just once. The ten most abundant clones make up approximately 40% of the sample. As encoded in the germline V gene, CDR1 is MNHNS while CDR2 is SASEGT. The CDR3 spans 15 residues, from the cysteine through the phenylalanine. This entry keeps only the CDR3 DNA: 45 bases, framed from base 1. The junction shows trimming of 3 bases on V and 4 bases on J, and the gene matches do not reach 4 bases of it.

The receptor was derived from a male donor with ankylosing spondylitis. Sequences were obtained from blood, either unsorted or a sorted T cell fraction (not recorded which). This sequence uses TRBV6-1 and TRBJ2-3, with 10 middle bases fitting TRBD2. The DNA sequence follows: TGTGCCAGCAGTGAGGTAGCGGGGGGTCCAGATACGCAGTATTTT. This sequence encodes CASSEVAGGPDTQYF.